This TCR beta chain was captured in a study of blood T cell repertoires in COVID-19. Across the whole study: The study drew acute and convalescent COVID-19 samples from the United States, Italy and Spain.

Methods used by the authors: Scientists estimated how many nucleated cells there were by amplifying reference gene primers. This table comes from immunoSEQ multiplex PCR, and its TCRdb copy is limited to in-frame clones, with some not included. The V and J calls and clone size are taken from that table; D and trimming were inferred from the DNA. The sample consists of tens of thousands of clones, about 91% of them appearing once. The CDR3 has 13 amino acids. V lost 4 bases and J lost 4, with 11 bases in between. Per the germline V gene, CDR1 is SGDLS and CDR2 is YYNGEE. Input material: peripheral blood. This chain links TRBV9 with TRBJ1-2; D possibly corresponds to TRBD1 (6 bases). The sequence was obtained from a woman in her forties or fifties with acute or convalescent COVID-19. DNA of the CDR3: TGTGCCAGCAGCACAACAGGGTCCTATGGCTACACCTTC. Its translation: CASSTTGSYGYTF.